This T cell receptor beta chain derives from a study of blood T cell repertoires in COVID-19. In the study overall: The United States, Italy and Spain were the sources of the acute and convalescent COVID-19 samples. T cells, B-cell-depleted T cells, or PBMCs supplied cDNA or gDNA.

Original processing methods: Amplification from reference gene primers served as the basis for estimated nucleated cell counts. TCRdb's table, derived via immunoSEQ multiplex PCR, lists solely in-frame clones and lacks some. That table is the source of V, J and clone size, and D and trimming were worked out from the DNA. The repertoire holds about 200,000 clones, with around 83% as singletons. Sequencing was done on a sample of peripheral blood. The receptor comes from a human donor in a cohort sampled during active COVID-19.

CDR3: CARLGLRTQYF. The CDR3 DNA follows: TGTGCCAGACTAGGACTTCGAACCCAGTACTTC. This chain joins TRBV19 and TRBJ2-5, with a weak D call TRBD2 (5 bases). The V end lost 9 bases, the J end lost 8 bases, and 13 bases lay between the germline ends. The germline V gene has CDR1 LNHDA and CDR2 SQIVND (reference sequence). This CDR3 is built from 11 residues.